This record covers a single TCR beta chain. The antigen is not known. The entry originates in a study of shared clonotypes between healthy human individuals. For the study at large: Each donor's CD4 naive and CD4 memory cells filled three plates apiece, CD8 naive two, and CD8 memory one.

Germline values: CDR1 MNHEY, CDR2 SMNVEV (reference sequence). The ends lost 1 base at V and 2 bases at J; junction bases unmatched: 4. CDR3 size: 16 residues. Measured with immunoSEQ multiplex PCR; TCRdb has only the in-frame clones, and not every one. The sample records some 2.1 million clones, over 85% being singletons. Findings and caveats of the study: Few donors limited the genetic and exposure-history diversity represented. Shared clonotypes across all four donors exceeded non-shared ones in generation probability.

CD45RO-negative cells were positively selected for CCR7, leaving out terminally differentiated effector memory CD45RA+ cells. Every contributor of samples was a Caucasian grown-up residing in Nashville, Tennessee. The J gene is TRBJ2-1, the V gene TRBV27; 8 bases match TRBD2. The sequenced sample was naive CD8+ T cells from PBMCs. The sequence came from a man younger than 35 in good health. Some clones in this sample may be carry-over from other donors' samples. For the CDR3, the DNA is TGTGCCAGCAGTTTATGGGCGGGGGGAGCCTACAATGAGCAGTTCTTC. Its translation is CASSLWAGGAYNEQFF.